Listed here are 2 T cell receptor beta chains from one sample, sequenced in a study of regulatory T cells in long-lasting Graves disease. Indicated time point: persistent/refractory GD, antithyroid drugs over 5 years with positive TRAb. Making the TCR library involved RNA that had been extracted from PBMCs. Relying on iRepertoire HTBI primers and Arm-PCR of CDR3 regions, the team built TCR beta libraries. TCRdb redid the calling of the multiplex PCR reads with MiXCR, one entry per CDR3 protein. The data show a few hundred thousand distinct CDR3 sequences, approximately 23% seen once. This specimen was peripheral blood mononuclear cells (PBMCs), taken when the disease was refractory, from a patient treated with antithyroid drugs. The receptors shown here come from a female donor with Graves disease.

The sample holds many counts of this clonotype. The CDR3 nucleotides are TGTGCCAGCAGCTTATCCGTTAGCGGGGCCTACAATGAGCAGTTCTTC. Its protein product is CASSLSVSGAYNEQFF. The rearrangement uses TRBV7-2 and TRBJ2-1; TRBD2 matches at 8 bases. Germline trimming cut 2 bases from V and 2 bases from J; bases unmatched to any gene: 5. The CDR3 runs to 16 residues. Germline CDR1 is SGHTA and CDR2 is FQGNSA.

The CDR3 loop is CSAQVSSGAYEQYF. For the CDR3, the DNA is TGCAGTGCCCAAGTCTCTAGCGGGGCCTACGAGCAGTACTTC. The rearrangement links TRBV20-1 to TRBJ2-7, with TRBD2 matching over 9 bases. This CDR3 contains 14 residues. Looked up from germline, CDR1 is DFQATT and CDR2 is SNEGSKA (reference sequence). The V gene end was trimmed by 6 bases and the J gene end by 2 bases; junction bases not matched to a gene: 8.